This T cell receptor beta chain was identified during a study of prognosis after radiotherapy for stage I lung cancer. Researchers used two-round multiplex PCR to amplify TCR beta CDR3 starting from genomic DNA. For every TRBV and TRBJ gene, a specific primer was used in first-round PCR. TCRdb reprocessed the multiplex PCR reads with MiXCR, giving one entry per CDR3 protein. The sample comprises 12,000 or so distinct CDR3 sequences, 35% of which are singletons, and around 53% rests with the top ten. The sample consisted of PBMCs, taken before or after stereotactic body radiation therapy (not recorded which). The TCR comes from a donor of 50 years or more with non-small cell lung cancer.

The CDR3 DNA reads as TGTGCCATCTGTCGCGGGACAGACTATGGCTACACCTTC. Its protein is CAICRGTDYGYTF. The chain uses TRBV28 and TRBJ1-2, with TRBD1 identical over 7 bases. After removal of 10 bases from V and 3 bases from J, the junction contained 8 bases not matched to a gene. Germline V gene data show CDR1 as MDHEN and CDR2 as SYDVKM. The length of the CDR3 is 13 residues.